The 32 T cell receptor beta chains below were found in one sample sequenced in a study of T cell repertoires in cytomegalovirus infection. MiXCR, run by TCRdb on the reads, gives a single entry per CDR3 protein. The table includes roughly 860,000 distinct CDR3 sequences, approximately 30% detected once. Their specific antigens are unknown. This specimen consisted of cultured CD8+ T cells from PBMCs, obtained from culture after CMV antigen stimulation. The receptor source for this set is a human donor in good health (CMV status not recorded). Some clones in this sample may be carry-over from other donors' samples.

The chain couples TRBV11-2 to TRBJ1-4; 7 bases line up with TRBD1. Germline CDR1 SGHAT, CDR2 FQNNGV. The J segment lost 1 base and the V segment lost 0 bases, leaving 8 bases of the junction unmatched. This CDR3 is built from 18 residues. The CDR3 is CASSLDHAGGLTNEKLFF. CDR3 sequence (DNA): TGTGCCAGCAGCTTAGATCACGCAGGGGGTCTAACTAATGAAAAACTGTTTTTT.

This sequence joins TRBV27 and TRBJ1-4; 10 positions match TRBD1. The V and J ends lost 3 bases and 7 bases, in that order; junction bases with no gene match: 8. Germline V gene data show CDR1 as MNHEY and CDR2 as SMNVEV (reference sequence). The CDR3 spans 16 residues. Here the CDR3 reads CASSFIAGTGAEKLFF. The CDR3 DNA is TGTGCCAGCAGTTTTATCGCCGGGACAGGGGCTGAAAAACTGTTTTTT.

A remark on this clonotype: Just one base apart from a much larger clone, this may be a read error. The chain joins TRBV7-9 to TRBJ2-2; no clear D gene. Looked up from germline, CDR1 is SEHNR and CDR2 is FQNEAQ (reference sequence). The CDR3 length is 15 residues. CDR3 DNA: TGTGCCAACAGCTTTTCTATCGCGAACACCGGGGAGCTGTTTTTT. Protein: CANSFSIANTGELFF.

This clonotype came up once. The chain couples TRBV19 to TRBJ1-4, with D unclear. Germline CDR1 is LNHDA and CDR2 is SQIVND (reference sequence). The CDR3 totals 15 residues. V was cut by 0 bases and J by 5 bases, with 10 bases left in between. The CDR3 nucleotides read TGTGCCAGTAGTATAGAGGCCAGGATAAATGAAAAACTGTTTTTT. Translating gives CASSIEARINEKLFF. The whole variable domain, filled in from reference TRBV19 and TRBJ1-4, reads DGGITQSPKYLFRKEGQNVTLSCEQNLNHDAMYWYRQDPGQGLRLIYYSQIVNDFQKGDIAEGYSVSREKKESFPLTVTSAQKNPTAFYLCASSIEARINEKLFFGSGTQLSVL.

This clonotype was detected only a few times. The chain joins TRBV7-9 to TRBJ2-2; D is undetermined. Trimming cost V 1 base and J 1 base, with 7 bases left between them. This CDR3 spans 15 amino acids. Germline V gene lookup returns CDR1 SEHNR and CDR2 FQNEAQ (reference sequence). The DNA for the CDR3 is TGTGCCAGCAGCTTAGATAGACAGAACACCGGGGAGCTGTTTTTT. Translation gives CASSLDRQNTGELFF. Using reference TRBV7-9 and TRBJ2-2 for the parts outside the CDR3, the full variable domain is DTGVSQNPRHKITKRGQNVTFRCDPISEHNRLYWYRQTLGQGPEFLTYFQNEAQLEKSRLLSDRFSAERPKGSFSTLEIQRTEQGDSAMYLCASSLDRQNTGELFFGEGSRLTVL.

This sequence joins TRBV19 and TRBJ1-1, with D uncertain. Germline values: CDR1 LNHDA, CDR2 SQIVND (reference sequence). There are 13 residues in the CDR3. The V gene lost 3 bases and the J gene lost 4 bases, with 9 bases spanning the gap. DNA of the CDR3: TGTGCCAGTAGTATTTGGGTAGGCACTGAAGCTTTCTTT. Protein sequence: CASSIWVGTEAFF.

This clonotype was picked up a small number of times. This chain uses TRBV6-2 or TRBV6-3 with TRBJ1-5; 9 bases are a match to TRBD1. Per germline, CDR1 MNHEY and CDR2 SVGEGT. This CDR3 spans 17 amino acids. The V gene end was trimmed by 5 bases and the J gene end by 1 base; junction bases not matched to a gene: 9. The CDR3 coding sequence is TGTGCCAGCAGTCCAACCTGGGGACAGGGCAGCAATCAGCCCCAGCATTTT. It codes for CASSPTWGQGSNQPQHF.

The count of this clonotype is one. This sequence joins TRBV7-2 and TRBJ2-7; tentative D call: TRBD2 (7 bases). V was cut by 0 bases and J by 6 bases, with 18 bases left in between. The CDR3 totals 16 residues. Per germline, CDR1 SGHTA and CDR2 FQGNSA. The CDR3 nucleotides read TGTGCCAGCAGCTTAGCGGGGATCGGGGGGCAGGGCGAGCAGTACGTC. This codes for CASSLAGIGGQGEQYV.

This rearrangement joins TRBV10-3 to TRBJ2-3; D may be TRBD2 (5 bases). Germline V gene data show CDR1 as ENHRY and CDR2 as SYGVKD. V was clipped by 4 bases and J by 0 bases, with 17 bases between them. The CDR3 totals 17 residues. Here the CDR3 DNA reads TGTGCCATCAGTGGAGATGGGGAGCTTTTTAGCACAGATACGCAGTATTTT. Amino acid sequence: CAISGDGELFSTDTQYF.

V and J are TRBV6-1 and TRBJ2-5; 7 nucleotides agree with TRBD2. Germline values: CDR1 MNHNS, CDR2 SASEGT. The CDR3 has 15 amino acids. The V segment lost 5 bases and the J segment 2 bases; nucleotides outside the gene matches: 8. The CDR3 nucleotides are TGTGCCAGCAGTTACGTCGGGGGGAGTCAAGAGACCCAGTACTTC. This codes for CASSYVGGSQETQYF.

The gene calls are TRBV19 and TRBJ1-1; the D gene is possibly TRBD1 (5 bases). The CDR3 length is 14 residues. Trimming took 6 bases from V and 6 from J, leaving 17 bases between them. Per germline, CDR1 LNHDA and CDR2 SQIVND (reference sequence). CDR3 residues: CASSLRGSFPEAFF. The CDR3 nucleotides are TGTGCCAGTAGCTTGAGGGGAAGTTTCCCTGAAGCTTTCTTT.

This clonotype was counted only a few times. The CDR3 DNA reads as TGTGCCAGCAGTGGAGGAAAGGGATTCTACACCTTC. Encoded protein: CASSGGKGFYTF. V and J are TRBV27 and TRBJ1-2; D unresolved. The CDR3 sequence is 12 residues long. Trimming removed 5 bases at V and 10 bases at J, with 14 bases between. CDR1 is MNHEY and CDR2 is SMNVEV in the germline V gene (reference sequence).

This clonotype showed up just a few times. The chain uses TRBV6-1 and TRBJ1-6; D gene ambiguous. From germline, CDR1 is MNHNS and CDR2 SASEGT. The CDR3 has 16 amino acids. Trimming removed 1 base at V and 5 bases at J, with 12 bases between. The CDR3 loop is CASSEEFRLHNSPLHF. CDR3 DNA sequence: TGTGCCAGCAGTGAAGAATTCAGGCTTCATAATTCACCCCTCCACTTT.

The chain has TRBV27 and TRBJ1-4; the D gene is possibly TRBD1 (5 bases). This CDR3 contains 14 residues. With 6 bases removed from V and 4 bases from J, the gap between germline ends came to 12 bases. Germline CDR1 is MNHEY and CDR2 is SMNVEV (reference sequence). The CDR3 bases are TGTGCCAGCAGCCCGGGACTCAGTAATGAAAAACTGTTTTTT. Its translation is CASSPGLSNEKLFF.

This clonotype was counted only a few times. The rearrangement joins TRBV6-2 or TRBV6-3 to TRBJ1-1; the D is unclear. Germline V gene sequence: CDR1 MNHEY, CDR2 SVGEGT. Trimming left V 5 bases short and J 1 base short, with 14 bases between. The CDR3 loop spans 15 amino acids. CDR3 sequence: CASSLTQLPNTEAFF. CDR3 sequence (DNA): TGTGCCAGCAGTCTCACACAGCTACCGAACACTGAAGCTTTCTTT.

V and J are TRBV12-3 or TRBV12-4 and TRBJ1-4, with TRBD1 identical over 8 bases. Trimming removed 5 bases from V and 3 bases from J; junction bases left unmatched: 5. There are 15 residues in the CDR3. CDR3: CASSLRTGSNEKLFF. CDR3 DNA sequence: TGTGCCAGCAGTCTCAGGACAGGGTCTAATGAAAAACTGTTTTTT.

This chain links TRBV19 with TRBJ1-1, with 7 bases that match TRBD1. Trimming took 5 bases from V and 7 from J; bases not matched to a gene: 7. This CDR3 spans 13 amino acids. CDR1 and CDR2 (germline): LNHDA, SQIVND (reference sequence). CDR3 DNA: TGTGCCAGTAGTCTCGGGACAGTCGGTGAAGCTTTCTTT. Encoded protein: CASSLGTVGEAFF.

This clonotype appeared a few times. The chain is built from TRBV6-2 or TRBV6-3 and TRBJ1-1; D perhaps matches TRBD1 (5 bases). This CDR3 spans 15 amino acids. Germline values: CDR1 MNHEY, CDR2 SVGEGT. V was trimmed by 0 bases and J by 2 bases, leaving 10 bases between them. CDR3: CASSYSRGFNTEAFF. The CDR3 DNA sequence: TGTGCCAGCAGTTACTCGCGGGGGTTTAACACTGAAGCTTTCTTT.

This chain uses TRBV4-3 with TRBJ2-3; tentative D call: TRBD2 (5 bases). Trimming removed 1 base from V and 3 bases from J, with 11 bases in between. This CDR3 is built from 15 residues. CDR1 and CDR2 from the germline V gene are LGHNA and YSLEER. Here the CDR3 DNA reads TGCGCCAGCAGCCAAGGAATCCGGGAAACAGATACGCAGTATTTT. This codes for CASSQGIRETDTQYF.

About this clonotype: Being one base from a much bigger clone, this may be a read error. This chain joins TRBV7-2 and TRBJ2-2; D tentatively reads TRBD1 or TRBD2 (5 bases each). Germline loops: CDR1 SGHTA, CDR2 FQGNSA. The CDR3 covers 15 residues. This chain's CDR3 is CASSFRERTTEELFF. As DNA, the CDR3 is TGTGCCAGCAGCTTCAGGGAGCGGACCACCGAGGAGCTGTTTTTT. Filled out from reference TRBV7-2 and TRBJ2-2, the complete variable domain reads GAGVSQSPSNKVTEKGKDVELRCDPISGHTALYWYRQSLGQGLEFLIYFQGNSAPDKSGLPSDRFSAERTGGSVSTLTIQRTQQEDSAVYLCASSFRERTTEELFFGEGSRLTVL.

J is TRBJ2-1 and V is TRBV4-3, with TRBD2 matching over 8 bases. CDR1 and CDR2 (germline): LGHNA, YSLEER. Trimming removed 0 bases from V and 8 bases from J; junction bases left unmatched: 12. CDR3 length: 17 amino acids. CDR3 loop: CASSQDSAGGLIDEQFF. The CDR3 coding sequence is TGCGCCAGCAGCCAAGATTCGGCGGGGGGCCTGATCGATGAGCAGTTCTTC.

This clonotype was counted ten times or more. The chain recombines TRBV7-6 with TRBJ2-1; TRBD2 is a possible D gene (5 bases). The CDR3 totals 15 residues. Looked up from germline, CDR1 is SGHVS and CDR2 is FNYEAQ. The V end lost 5 bases, the J end lost 2 bases, and 13 bases lay between the germline ends. CDR3: CASSGISEAYNEQFF. The DNA of the CDR3 is TGTGCCAGCAGCGGAATTAGCGAGGCCTACAATGAGCAGTTCTTC. Full variable domain (missing parts from reference TRBV7-6 and TRBJ2-1): GAGVSQSPRYKVTKRGQDVALRCDPISGHVSLYWYRQALGQGPEFLTYFNYEAQQDKSGLPNDRFSAERPEGSISTLTIQRTEQRDSAMYRCASSGISEAYNEQFFGPGTRLTVL.

This clonotype appeared a few times. The chain uses TRBV4-1 and TRBJ2-2; D remains unclear. Germline V gene data show CDR1 as MGHRA and CDR2 as YSYEKL. This CDR3 has 14 residues. Trimming left V 0 bases short and J 3 bases short, with 5 bases between. The CDR3 DNA follows: TGCGCCAGCAGCCAAGACCCGTACACCGGGGAGCTGTTTTTT. It is translated as CASSQDPYTGELFF.

This rearrangement joins TRBV11-3 to TRBJ1-2, with a possible D match to TRBD1 (5 bases). The CDR3 totals 16 residues. Looked up from germline, CDR1 is SGHNT and CDR2 is YENEEA. V dropped 3 bases and J dropped 2 bases, with 16 bases sitting between them. CDR3 sequence: CASSFSPRAGNYGYTF. Written as DNA, the CDR3 is TGTGCCAGCAGCTTCTCCCCCAGGGCCGGGAACTATGGCTACACCTTC.

CDR3 sequence (DNA): TGTGCCAGCAGTTACCAAAGGCACAATGAGCAGTTCTTC. This sequence encodes CASSYQRHNEQFF. The chain uses TRBV6-6 and TRBJ2-1; D is uncertain. The CDR3 runs to 13 residues. Germline CDR1 reads MNHNY; CDR2 reads SVGAGI (reference sequence). The V and J ends lost 2 bases and 5 bases respectively, with 7 bases between them.

This clonotype was picked up a small number of times. The J gene is TRBJ1-2, the V gene TRBV9; no firm D call. Per germline, CDR1 SGDLS and CDR2 YYNGEE. The CDR3 is 14 residues long. Trimming took off 3 bases at V and 2 bases at J, with 11 bases between the two ends. CDR3 sequence: CASSGKAANYGYTF. The CDR3 DNA reads TGTGCCAGCAGCGGAAAGGCGGCCAACTATGGCTACACCTTC.

The chain combines TRBV7-9 with TRBJ1-6; TRBD1 agrees at 8 bases. V dropped 8 bases and J dropped 2; count of bases not matched to a gene: 8. The CDR3 is made up of 16 amino acids. CDR1 is SEHNR and CDR2 is FQNEAQ in the germline V gene (reference sequence). This CDR3 is CASGNDRGPYNSPLHF. The CDR3 DNA reads as TGTGCCAGCGGGAACGACAGGGGCCCCTATAATTCACCCCTCCACTTT.

This clonotype has more than one count but fewer than ten. This chain connects TRBV10-3 to TRBJ1-1; tentative D call: TRBD1 (6 bases). The CDR3 totals 17 residues. The V gene's germline CDR1 is ENHRY and CDR2 SYGVKD. V lost 3 bases, J lost 4 bases, and 21 bases lay in between. CDR3 in DNA: TGTGCCATCAGTGAACCCGGGACAAACATCGGTGGCACTGAAGCTTTCTTT. Translation gives CAISEPGTNIGGTEAFF.

J is TRBJ2-6 and V is TRBV6-2 or TRBV6-3; possibly TRBD1 for D (6 bases). This CDR3 is 19 amino acids long. In germline, CDR1 is MNHEY, CDR2 SVGEGT. V was shortened by 6 bases and J by 0 bases, with 21 bases between the two germline ends. CDR3 nucleotides: TGTGCCAGCAGGCAAATCGGACAGTTTTTATTCTCTGGGGCCAACGTCCTGACTTTC. Amino acid sequence: CASRQIGQFLFSGANVLTF.

The rearrangement joins TRBV27 to TRBJ1-5, with unresolved D. The CDR3 extends over 14 amino acids. V shed 4 bases and J shed 2 bases, with 9 bases lying between them. CDR1 is MNHEY, CDR2 SMNVEV, per germline (reference sequence). CDR3 nucleotide sequence: TGTGCCAGCAGTTCCGATATGGGCAATCAGCCCCAGCATTTT. It is translated as CASSSDMGNQPQHF.

This clonotype was seen a few times. V usage is TRBV6-6 and J usage is TRBJ1-4; D remains ambiguous. CDR3 length equals 15 residues. V was trimmed by 4 bases and J by 5 bases, leaving 14 bases between them. Germline V gives CDR1 MNHNY, CDR2 SVGAGI (reference sequence). As DNA, the CDR3 is TGTGCCAGCAGTTTTTCCCGGCCTTCCAATGAAAAACTGTTTTTT. As protein: CASSFSRPSNEKLFF.

This clonotype was seen only a few times. This chain joins TRBV27 and TRBJ2-7, with TRBD1 matching 9 bases. CDR1 MNHEY and CDR2 SMNVEV come from the germline V gene (reference sequence). The CDR3 is 15 amino acids. V shed 2 bases and J 4 bases; nucleotides not matched to a gene: 6. This CDR3 reads CASSLLGTGKYEQYV. The CDR3 DNA reads TGTGCCAGCAGTTTACTCGGGACAGGGAAATACGAGCAGTACGTC.